This T cell receptor (beta chain) was observed in a study of OX40 agonist ivuxolimab in advanced cancers. Clones were sequenced by immunoSEQ multiplex PCR, and TCRdb holds only the in-frame ones, with some missing. The table lists approximately 65,000 clones, around 88% of them singletons, with around 0.79% in the top ten. Germline-derived CDR1 and CDR2 are GTSNPN and SVGIG (reference sequence). V was clipped by 1 base and J by 5 bases, with 11 bases between them. This CDR3 region has 13 residues. The V and J genes are TRBV30 and TRBJ2-5; D call uncertain. This clonotype was obtained from an adult with an advanced solid tumor such as melanoma, head and neck, liver or kidney cancer. The starting material was CD4+ or CD8+ T cells sorted from blood, obtained in a trial of the OX40 agonist ivuxolimab. The CDR3 spells CAWSANYGETQYF. CDR3 coding DNA: TGTGCCTGGAGTGCCAACTACGGCGAGACCCAGTACTTC.